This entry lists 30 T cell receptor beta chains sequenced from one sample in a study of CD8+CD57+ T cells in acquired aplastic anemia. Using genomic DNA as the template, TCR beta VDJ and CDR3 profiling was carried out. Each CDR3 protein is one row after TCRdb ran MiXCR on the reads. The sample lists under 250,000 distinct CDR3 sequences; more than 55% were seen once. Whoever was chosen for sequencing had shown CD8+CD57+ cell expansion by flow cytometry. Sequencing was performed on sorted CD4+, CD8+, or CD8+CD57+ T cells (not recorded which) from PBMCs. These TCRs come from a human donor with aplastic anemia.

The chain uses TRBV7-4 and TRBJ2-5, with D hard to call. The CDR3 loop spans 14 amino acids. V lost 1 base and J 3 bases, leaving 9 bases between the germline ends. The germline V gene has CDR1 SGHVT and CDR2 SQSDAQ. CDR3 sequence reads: CASSLVVSEETQYF. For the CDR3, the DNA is TGTGCCAGCAGCTTAGTAGTCTCCGAAGAGACCCAGTACTTC.

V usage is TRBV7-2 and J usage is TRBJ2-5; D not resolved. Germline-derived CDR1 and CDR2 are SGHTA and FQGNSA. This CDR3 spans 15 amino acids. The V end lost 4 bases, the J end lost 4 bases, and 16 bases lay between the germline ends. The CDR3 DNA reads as TGTGCCAGCAGCTACCAGAGCGCCACAGCAGAGACCCAGTACTTC. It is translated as CASSYQSATAETQYF.

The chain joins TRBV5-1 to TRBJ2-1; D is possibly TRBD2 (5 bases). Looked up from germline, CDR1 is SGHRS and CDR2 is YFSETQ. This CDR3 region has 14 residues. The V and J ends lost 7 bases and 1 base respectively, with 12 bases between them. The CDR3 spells CASAEGRSYNEQFF. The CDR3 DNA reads TGCGCCAGCGCTGAGGGCCGGTCCTACAATGAGCAGTTCTTC.

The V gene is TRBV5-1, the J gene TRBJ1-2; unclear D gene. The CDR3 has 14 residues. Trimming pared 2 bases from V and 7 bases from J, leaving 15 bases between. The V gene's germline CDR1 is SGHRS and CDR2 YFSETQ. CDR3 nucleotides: TGCGCCAGCAGCTTCCACATAGGGAAGGGTGGCTACACCTTC. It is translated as CASSFHIGKGGYTF.

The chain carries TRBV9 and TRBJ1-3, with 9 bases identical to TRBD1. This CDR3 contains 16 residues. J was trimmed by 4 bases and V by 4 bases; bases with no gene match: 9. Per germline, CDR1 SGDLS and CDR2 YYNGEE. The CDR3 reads CASSPLTGGMGNTIYF. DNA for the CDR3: TGTGCCAGCAGCCCTCTGACAGGGGGTATGGGAAACACCATATATTTT.

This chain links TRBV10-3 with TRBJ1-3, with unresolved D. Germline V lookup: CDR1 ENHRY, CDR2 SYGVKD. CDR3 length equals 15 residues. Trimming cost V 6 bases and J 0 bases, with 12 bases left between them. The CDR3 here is CAISVGPSSGNTIYF. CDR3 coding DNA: TGTGCCATCAGCGTCGGCCCTAGCTCTGGAAACACCATATATTTT.

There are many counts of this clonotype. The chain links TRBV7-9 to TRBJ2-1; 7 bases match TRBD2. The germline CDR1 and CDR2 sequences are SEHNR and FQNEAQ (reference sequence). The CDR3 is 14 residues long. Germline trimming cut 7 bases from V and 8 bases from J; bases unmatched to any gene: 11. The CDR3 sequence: CASIGRVLKDEQFF. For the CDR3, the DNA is TGTGCCAGCATTGGGAGGGTCCTTAAGGATGAGCAGTTCTTC.

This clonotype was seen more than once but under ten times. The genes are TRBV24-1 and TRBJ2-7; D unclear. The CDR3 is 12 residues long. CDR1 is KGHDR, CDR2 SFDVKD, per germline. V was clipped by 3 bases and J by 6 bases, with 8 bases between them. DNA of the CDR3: TGTGCCACCAGTGATCCAAAAGGCGAGCAGTACTTC. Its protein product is CATSDPKGEQYF.

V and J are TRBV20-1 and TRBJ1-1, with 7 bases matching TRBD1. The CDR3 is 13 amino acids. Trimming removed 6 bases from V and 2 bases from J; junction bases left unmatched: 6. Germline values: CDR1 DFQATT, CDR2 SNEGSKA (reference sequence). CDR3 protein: CSACEGANTEAFF. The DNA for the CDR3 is TGCAGTGCATGCGAGGGGGCAAACACTGAAGCTTTCTTT.

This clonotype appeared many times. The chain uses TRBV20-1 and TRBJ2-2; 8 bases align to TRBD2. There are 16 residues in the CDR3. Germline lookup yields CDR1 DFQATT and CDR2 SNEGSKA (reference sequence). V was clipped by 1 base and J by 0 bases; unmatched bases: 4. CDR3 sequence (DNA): TGCAGTGCTAGAGGTTTTAGCGGGGCGAACACCGGGGAGCTGTTTTTT. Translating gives CSARGFSGANTGELFF.

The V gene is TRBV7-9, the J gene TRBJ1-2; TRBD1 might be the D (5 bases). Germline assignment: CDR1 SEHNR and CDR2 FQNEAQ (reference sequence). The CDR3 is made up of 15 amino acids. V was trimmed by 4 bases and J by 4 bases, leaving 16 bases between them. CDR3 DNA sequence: TGTGCCAGCAGCTCAGACAGAGACTCTTCCTATGGCTACACCTTC. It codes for CASSSDRDSSYGYTF.

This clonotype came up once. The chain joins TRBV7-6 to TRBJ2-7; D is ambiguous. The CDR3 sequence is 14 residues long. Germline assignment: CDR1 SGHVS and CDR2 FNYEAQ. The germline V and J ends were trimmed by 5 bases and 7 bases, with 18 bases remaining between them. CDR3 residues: CASSPVYDKWEQYF. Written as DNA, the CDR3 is TGTGCCAGCAGCCCCGTCTATGATAAGTGGGAGCAGTACTTC. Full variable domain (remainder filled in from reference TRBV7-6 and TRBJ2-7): GAGVSQSPRYKVTKRGQDVALRCDPISGHVSLYWYRQALGQGPEFLTYFNYEAQQDKSGLPNDRFSAERPEGSISTLTIQRTEQRDSAMYRCASSPVYDKWEQYFGPGTRLTVT.

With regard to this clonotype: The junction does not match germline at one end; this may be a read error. CDR3 loop: CASRPWNYGYAF. CDR3 in DNA: TGTGCCAGCAGACCTTGGAACTATGGCTACGCCTTC. V gene TRBV6-5 combines with J gene TRBJ1-2; D is uncertain. Germline CDR1 and CDR2: MNHEY and SVGAGI. This CDR3 is built from 12 residues.

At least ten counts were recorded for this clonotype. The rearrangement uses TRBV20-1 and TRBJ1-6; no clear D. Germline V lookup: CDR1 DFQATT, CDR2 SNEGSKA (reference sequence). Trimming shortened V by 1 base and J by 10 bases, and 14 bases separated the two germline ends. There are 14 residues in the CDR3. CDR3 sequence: CSARGSEGSSPLHF. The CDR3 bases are TGCAGTGCTAGAGGTTCGGAGGGTTCCTCACCCCTCCACTTT.

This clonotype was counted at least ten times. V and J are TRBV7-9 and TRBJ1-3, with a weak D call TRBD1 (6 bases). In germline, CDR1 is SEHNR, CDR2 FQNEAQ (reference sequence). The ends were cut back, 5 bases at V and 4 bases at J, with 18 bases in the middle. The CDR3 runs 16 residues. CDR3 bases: TGTGCCAGCAGCCGATCTCAGACAGGCGCCGGAAACACCATATATTTT. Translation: CASSRSQTGAGNTIYF.

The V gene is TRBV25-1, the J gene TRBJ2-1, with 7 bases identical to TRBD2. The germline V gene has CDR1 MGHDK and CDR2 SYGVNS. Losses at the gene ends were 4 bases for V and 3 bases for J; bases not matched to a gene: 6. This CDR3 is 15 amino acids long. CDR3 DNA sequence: TGTGCCAGCAGTGTGACTGGCGGGAGCTACAATGAGCAGTTCTTC. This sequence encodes CASSVTGGSYNEQFF. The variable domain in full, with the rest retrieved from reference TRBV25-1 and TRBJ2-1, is EADIYQTPRYLVIGTGKKITLECSQTMGHDKMYWYQQDPGMELHLIHYSYGVNSTEKGDLSSESTVSRIRTEHFPLTLESARPSHTSQYLCASSVTGGSYNEQFFGPGTRLTVL.

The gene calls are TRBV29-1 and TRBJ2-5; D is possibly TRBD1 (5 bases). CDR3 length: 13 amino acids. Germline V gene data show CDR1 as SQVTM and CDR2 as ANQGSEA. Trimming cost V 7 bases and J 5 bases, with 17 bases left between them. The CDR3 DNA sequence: TGCAGCGGTAACAGTGGGGCGGTGGAGACCCAGTACTTC. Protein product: CSGNSGAVETQYF.

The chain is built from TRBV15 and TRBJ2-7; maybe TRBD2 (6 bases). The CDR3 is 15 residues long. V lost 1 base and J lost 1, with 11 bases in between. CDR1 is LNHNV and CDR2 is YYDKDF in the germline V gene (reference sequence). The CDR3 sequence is CATSRGRLESYEQYF. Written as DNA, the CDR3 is TGTGCCACCAGCAGAGGCCGACTAGAGTCCTACGAGCAGTACTTC.

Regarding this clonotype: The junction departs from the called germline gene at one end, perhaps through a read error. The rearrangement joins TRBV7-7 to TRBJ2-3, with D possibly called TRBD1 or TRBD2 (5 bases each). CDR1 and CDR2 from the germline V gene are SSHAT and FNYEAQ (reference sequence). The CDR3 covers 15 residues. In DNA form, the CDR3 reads TGTGCTAGCAGCTCTTCGAGTGGTGGGGGAGATACGCAGTATTTT. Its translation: CASSSSSGGGDTQYF.

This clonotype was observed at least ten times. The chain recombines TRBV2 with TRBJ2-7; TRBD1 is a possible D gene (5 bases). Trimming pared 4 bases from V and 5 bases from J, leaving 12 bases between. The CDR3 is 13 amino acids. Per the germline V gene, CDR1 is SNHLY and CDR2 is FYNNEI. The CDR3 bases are TGTGCCAGCAGTGCTGCAGGGAAGAACGAGCAGTACTTC. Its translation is CASSAAGKNEQYF.

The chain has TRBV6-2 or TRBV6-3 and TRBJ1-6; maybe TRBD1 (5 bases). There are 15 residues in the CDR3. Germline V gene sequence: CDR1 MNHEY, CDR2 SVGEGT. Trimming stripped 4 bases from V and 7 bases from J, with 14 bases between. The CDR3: CASSLTGGRNSPLHF. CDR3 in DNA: TGTGCCAGCAGTTTAACGGGGGGGAGGAATTCACCCCTCCACTTT.

In DNA, the CDR3 is TGCAGTGCTAGACCAGCGGGTGGGAACACTGAAGCTTTCTTT. Translating it yields CSARPAGGNTEAFF. The V call is TRBV20-1, the J call TRBJ1-1, with no clear D. Trimming left V 2 bases short and J 1 base short, with 11 bases between. This CDR3 has 14 residues. The germline V gene has CDR1 DFQATT and CDR2 SNEGSKA (reference sequence).

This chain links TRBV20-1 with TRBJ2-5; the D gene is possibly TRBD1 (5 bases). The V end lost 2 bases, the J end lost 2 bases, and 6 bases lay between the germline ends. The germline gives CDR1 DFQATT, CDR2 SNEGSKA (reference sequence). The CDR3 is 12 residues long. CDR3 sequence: CSARRQQETQYF. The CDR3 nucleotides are TGCAGTGCTAGACGACAGCAAGAGACCCAGTACTTC.

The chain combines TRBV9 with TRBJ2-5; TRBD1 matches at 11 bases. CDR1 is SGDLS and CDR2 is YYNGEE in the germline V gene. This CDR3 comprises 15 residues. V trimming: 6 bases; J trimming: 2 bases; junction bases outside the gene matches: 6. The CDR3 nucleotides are TGTGCCAGCACCCCCGGGACAGGGGGACAAGAGACCCAGTACTTC. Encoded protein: CASTPGTGGQETQYF. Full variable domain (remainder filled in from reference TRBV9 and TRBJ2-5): DSGVTQTPKHLITATGQRVTLRCSPRSGDLSVYWYQQSLDQGLQFLIQYYNGEERAKGNILERFSAQQFPDLHSELNLSSLELGDSALYFCASTPGTGGQETQYFGPGTRLLVL.

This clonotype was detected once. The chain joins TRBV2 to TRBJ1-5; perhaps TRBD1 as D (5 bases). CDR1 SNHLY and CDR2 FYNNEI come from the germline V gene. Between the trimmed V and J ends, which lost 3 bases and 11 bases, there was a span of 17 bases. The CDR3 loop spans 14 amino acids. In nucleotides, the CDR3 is TGTGCCAGCAGTGATGGAATCGTCCGGGGGACCCAGCATTTT. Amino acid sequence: CASSDGIVRGTQHF.

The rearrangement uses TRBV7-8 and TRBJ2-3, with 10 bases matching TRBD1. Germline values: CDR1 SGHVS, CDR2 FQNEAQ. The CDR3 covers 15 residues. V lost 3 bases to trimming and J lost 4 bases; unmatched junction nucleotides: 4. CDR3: CASSLGQGRSDTQYF. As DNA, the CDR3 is TGTGCCAGCAGCTTGGGACAGGGGCGGTCAGATACGCAGTATTTT.

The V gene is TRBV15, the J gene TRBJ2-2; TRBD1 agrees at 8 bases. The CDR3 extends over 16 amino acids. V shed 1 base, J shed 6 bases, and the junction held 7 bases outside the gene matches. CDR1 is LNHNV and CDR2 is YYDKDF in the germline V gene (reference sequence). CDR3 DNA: TGTGCCACCAGCAGAGCGACAGGGGTATCGTCCGGGGAGCTGTTTTTT. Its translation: CATSRATGVSSGELFF.

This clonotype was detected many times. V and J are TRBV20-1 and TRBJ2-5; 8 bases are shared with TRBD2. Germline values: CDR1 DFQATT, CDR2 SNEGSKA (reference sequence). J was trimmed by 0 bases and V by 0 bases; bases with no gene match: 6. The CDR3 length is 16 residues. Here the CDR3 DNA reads TGCAGTGCTAGAGATCTGGGTAGCGGGGACCAAGAGACCCAGTACTTC. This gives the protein CSARDLGSGDQETQYF.

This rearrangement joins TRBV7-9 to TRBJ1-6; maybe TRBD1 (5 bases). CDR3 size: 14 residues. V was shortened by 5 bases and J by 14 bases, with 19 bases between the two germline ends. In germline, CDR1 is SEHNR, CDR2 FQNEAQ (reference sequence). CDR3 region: CASSPERDPISLHF. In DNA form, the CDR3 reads TGTGCCAGCAGCCCAGAAAGGGACCCCATCTCCCTCCACTTT.

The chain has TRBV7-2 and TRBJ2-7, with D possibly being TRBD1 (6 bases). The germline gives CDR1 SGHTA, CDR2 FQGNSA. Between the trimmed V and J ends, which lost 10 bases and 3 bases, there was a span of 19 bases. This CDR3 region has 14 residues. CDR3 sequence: CAISNRVYGYEQYF. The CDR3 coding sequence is TGTGCCATCAGTAACAGGGTCTATGGCTACGAGCAGTACTTC.